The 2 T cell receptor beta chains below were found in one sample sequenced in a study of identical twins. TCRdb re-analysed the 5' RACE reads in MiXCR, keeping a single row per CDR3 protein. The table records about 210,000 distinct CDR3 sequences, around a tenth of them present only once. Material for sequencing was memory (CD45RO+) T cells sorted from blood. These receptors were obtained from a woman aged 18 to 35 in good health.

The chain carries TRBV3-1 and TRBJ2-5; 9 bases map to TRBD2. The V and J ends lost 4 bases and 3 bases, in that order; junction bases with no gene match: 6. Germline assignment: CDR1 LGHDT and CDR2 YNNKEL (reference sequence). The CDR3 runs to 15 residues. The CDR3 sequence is CASSLRGLAEETQYF. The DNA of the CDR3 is TGTGCCAGCAGCCTACGGGGACTAGCAGAAGAGACCCAGTACTTC.

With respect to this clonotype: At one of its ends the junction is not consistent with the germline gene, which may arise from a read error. CDR3 sequence: CASSSSWGTHTQYF. Written as DNA, the CDR3 is TGTGCCAGCAGCTCTAGCTGGGGCACACATACGCAGTATTTT. The chain uses TRBV6-1 and TRBJ2-3, with D perhaps assigned TRBD1 or TRBD2 (5 bases each). Germline CDR1 is MNHNS and CDR2 is SASEGT. CDR3 length: 14 amino acids.